The clone carrying this T cell receptor (beta chain) turned up a few times. The sample belongs to a study of blood T cells in healthy people across ages. Through a sample-barcoded 5' primer and a J-beta primer mix, a second PCR was run for roughly 7 to 11 cycles. From the 5' RACE reads, TCRdb called clonotypes with MiXCR, one entry per CDR3 protein. Here the sample spans hundreds of thousands of distinct CDR3 sequences, approximately 21% being singletons. The CDR3 has 18 residues. The germline CDR1 and CDR2 sequences are SEHNR and FQNEAQ (reference sequence). V shed 3 bases, J shed 7 bases, and the junction held 18 bases outside the gene matches.

This clonotype was obtained from a man between 65 and 80 years old in good health. This chain joins TRBV7-9 and TRBJ2-1; 7 bases fit TRBD2. Sample: blood. The CDR3 coding sequence is TGTGCCAGCAGCTTTCCACCCCTCCGAGCGGGAAAAGGAAATGAGCAGTTCTTC. It translates to CASSFPPLRAGKGNEQFF.